The T cell receptor (beta chain) described here comes from a study of blood T cell repertoires in COVID-19. Turning to the study itself: The analysed material was cDNA or gDNA that came from T cells, B-cell-depleted T cells, or PBMCs.

The CDR3 is 14 amino acids. Trimming took 3 bases from V and 7 from J; bases not matched to a gene: 6. CDR1 is KGHSH and CDR2 is LQKENI in the germline V gene. Data came from immunoSEQ multiplex PCR; TCRdb stores just in-frame clones and leaves some out. The table includes some 240,000 clones, 90% to 95% detected once. Sequencing was done on a sample of peripheral blood. The genes are TRBV18 and TRBJ1-5; TRBD1 matches at 7 bases. This sequence originates from a man in his 60s with COVID-19, enrolled during active disease. CDR3 protein: CASSPSAGGQPQHF. DNA for the CDR3: TGTGCCAGCTCACCCTCGGCAGGGGGGCAGCCCCAGCATTTT.